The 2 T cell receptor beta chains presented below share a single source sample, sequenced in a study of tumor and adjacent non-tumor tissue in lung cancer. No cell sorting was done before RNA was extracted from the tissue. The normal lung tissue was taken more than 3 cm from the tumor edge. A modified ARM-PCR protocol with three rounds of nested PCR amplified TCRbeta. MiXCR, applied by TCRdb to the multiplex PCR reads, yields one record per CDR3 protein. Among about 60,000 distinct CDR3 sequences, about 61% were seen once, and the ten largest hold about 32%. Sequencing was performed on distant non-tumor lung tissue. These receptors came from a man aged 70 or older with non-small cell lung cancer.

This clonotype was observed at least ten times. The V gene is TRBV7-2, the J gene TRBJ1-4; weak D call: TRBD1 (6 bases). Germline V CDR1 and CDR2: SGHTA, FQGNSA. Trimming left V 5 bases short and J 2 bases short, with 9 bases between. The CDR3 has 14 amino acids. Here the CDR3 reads CASSRTDTNEKLFF. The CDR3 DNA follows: TGTGCCAGCAGCCGGACAGATACTAATGAAAAACTGTTTTTT.

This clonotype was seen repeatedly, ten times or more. The CDR3 protein is CSVGRVNTEAFF. DNA of the CDR3: TGCAGCGTTGGGCGGGTGAACACTGAAGCTTTCTTT. The chain uses TRBV29-1 and TRBJ1-1; D not certain. The CDR3 spans 12 residues. V was cut by 4 bases and J by 0 bases, with 6 bases left in between. Germline CDR1 and CDR2: SQVTM and ANQGSEA. The whole variable domain, remainder taken from reference TRBV29-1 and TRBJ1-1, is SAVISQKPSRDICQRGTSLTIQCQVDSQVTMMFWYRQQPGQSLTLIATANQGSEATYESGFVIDKFPISRPNLTFSTLTVSNMSPEDSSIYLCSVGRVNTEAFFGQGTRLTVV.